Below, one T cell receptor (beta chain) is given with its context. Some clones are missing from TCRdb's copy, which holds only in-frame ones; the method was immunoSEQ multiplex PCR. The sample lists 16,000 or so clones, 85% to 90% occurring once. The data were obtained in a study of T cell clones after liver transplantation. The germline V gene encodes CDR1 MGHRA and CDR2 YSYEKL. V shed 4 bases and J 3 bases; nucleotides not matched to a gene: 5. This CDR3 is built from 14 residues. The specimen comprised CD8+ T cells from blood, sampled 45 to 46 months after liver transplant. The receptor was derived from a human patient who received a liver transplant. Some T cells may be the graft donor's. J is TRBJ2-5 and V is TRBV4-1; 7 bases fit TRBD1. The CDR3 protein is CASSLRGGEETQYF. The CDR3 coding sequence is TGCGCCAGCAGCCTTAGAGGGGGCGAAGAGACCCAGTACTTC.